Sequencing of this T cell receptor beta chain was carried out in a study of Tregs in tolerant kidney transplant recipients. Study-wide background: Recipients received nonmyeloablative bone marrow transplants from related graft donors, with transient mixed chimerism. General study results and limits: Validation in larger populations is needed because few patients were studied.

CDR3 length equals 15 residues. Germline V gives CDR1 WSHSY, CDR2 SAAADI. Trimming left V 2 bases short and J 5 bases short, with 15 bases between. About this clone itself: Its antigen is as yet unknown. The read comes to an end 3 residues before the CDR3 does, leaving the germline J gene to fill in the end.

Libraries were prepared by immunoSEQ multiplex PCR; TCRdb keeps only in-frame clonotypes and omits some of them. The listing records about 30,000 clones. This rearrangement joins TRBV10-2 to TRBJ1-2; tentative D call: TRBD1 (6 bases). The sequences come from CD8+ T cells from blood, collected before the transplant. This sequence was found in a human donor who received a combined kidney and bone marrow transplant. CDR3 region: CASSEPTKGHYGYTF. CDR3 bases read: TGCGCCAGCAGTGAGCCCACCAAGGGACATTATGGC.